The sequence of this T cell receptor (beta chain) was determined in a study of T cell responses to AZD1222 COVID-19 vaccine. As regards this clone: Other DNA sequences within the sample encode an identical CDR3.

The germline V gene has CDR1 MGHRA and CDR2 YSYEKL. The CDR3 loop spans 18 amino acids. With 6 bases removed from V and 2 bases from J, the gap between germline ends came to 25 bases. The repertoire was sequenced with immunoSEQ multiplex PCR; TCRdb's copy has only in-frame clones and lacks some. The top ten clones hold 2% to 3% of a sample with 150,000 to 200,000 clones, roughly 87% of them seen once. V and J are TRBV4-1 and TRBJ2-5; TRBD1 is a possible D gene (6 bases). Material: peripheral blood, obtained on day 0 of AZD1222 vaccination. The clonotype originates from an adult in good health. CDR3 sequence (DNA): TGCGCCAGCAGTCAACTCCTAGCTACAGGGTCCGGGCAAGAGACCCAGTACTTC. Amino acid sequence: CASSQLLATGSGQETQYF.